This T cell receptor beta chain was sequenced for a study of beta chain features in type 1 diabetes. General study findings and limits: cDNA-based sequencing might over-represent cells highly expressing TCR. Healthy donors had naive, central memory and Treg TCRB repertoires that appeared less similar than those seen among patients. Across all four CD4+ subsets, people with type 1 diabetes showed modestly shorter TCRB CDR3s.

Trimming cost V 2 bases and J 0 bases, with 8 bases left between them. The CDR3 covers 14 residues. Germline lookup yields CDR1 SQVTM and CDR2 ANQGSEA. Stem cell-like memory, regulatory, central memory and naive CD4+ cells were sorted via CD45RO/CCR7/CD25/CD127/CD95/CD27. The entirety of the isolated RNA underwent reverse transcription, so expressed TCRB transcripts were sequenced. Repertoires were generated with immunoSEQ multiplex PCR, while TCRdb's copy carries only in-frame clones and drops some. The table has 350,000 or so clones, about 19% seen once. Notes on this clone: Antigen specificity is unknown.

Sequencing input: naive CD4+ T cells from blood. The chain couples TRBV29-1 to TRBJ2-1; D is unresolved. The sequence derives from a woman younger than 30 in good health. This CDR3 is CSVEPGRSYNEQFF. The CDR3 region has the DNA TGCAGCGTTGAACCAGGTCGCTCCTACAATGAGCAGTTCTTC.